One and the same sample provided the 20 T cell receptor beta chains below, sequenced in a study of regulatory T cells in long-lasting Graves disease (dated by TCRdb to about 2021). Libraries were constructed by multiplex PCR. Reads for this sample came from an Illumina HiSeq 4000. To build TCR beta libraries, CDR3 regions were amplified by Arm-PCR using iRepertoire HTBI primers. The public reads were run again by TCRdb, first through fastp at Q25 and then through MiXCR, and only productive beta chains were kept. Here each entry gathers all rows of one CDR3 protein and keeps the most common genes and DNA. This sample lists 390,000 or so distinct CDR3 sequences; about 12% were detected once. Clones ranked in the top ten supply under 20% of the sample. According to the study, the label for this sample's time point signals: newly diagnosed GD, antithyroid drugs for less than 3 months. RNA was extracted from PBMCs in TRIzol for both TCR sequencing and RNA sequencing.

This sample also appeared in a second study, on T cells in Graves' hyperthyroidism and ophthalmopathy.

The specimen comprised peripheral blood mononuclear cells (PBMCs), sampled at new diagnosis, from a patient treated with antithyroid drugs. These receptors all stem from a woman in her late teens or twenties with Graves disease. Donor details come from another sample of the same person, matched by shared clones.

The chain uses TRBV27 and TRBJ1-6, with 7 bases that match TRBD1. Unmatched junction bases numbered 7, after V lost 3 bases and J lost 11 bases. The CDR3 is 14 amino acids. Germline V gene sequence: CDR1 MNHEY, CDR2 SMNVEV (reference sequence). The CDR3 region has the DNA TGTGCCAGCAGTTTCGTATCAGGGGGAGCACCCCTCCACTTT. Protein product: CASSFVSGGAPLHF.

This clonotype was picked up a small number of times. The chain uses TRBV12-3 or TRBV12-4 and TRBJ1-1, with D perhaps TRBD1 (6 bases). Trimming took 2 bases from V and 4 from J, leaving 11 bases between them. The CDR3 is 14 residues long. CDR3 sequence (DNA): TGTGCCAGCAGTTTAATAGGGGGGGGCACTGAAGCTTTCTTT. Translation: CASSLIGGGTEAFF.

Comments on this clonotype: This could be a read error, since a much larger clone is one nucleotide away. V and J are TRBV18 and TRBJ2-3, with 10 bases matching TRBD2. The CDR3 is 18 residues long. J lost 5 bases, V lost 0 bases, and 11 bases had no gene match. The germline V gene has CDR1 KGHSH and CDR2 LQKENI. The CDR3 DNA sequence: TGTGCCAGCTCACCACCGAGGGCTAGCGGGAGAACCCAAGATACGCAGTATTTT. This encodes CASSPPRASGRTQDTQYF.

This clonotype was counted at least ten times. V gene TRBV10-3 combines with J gene TRBJ2-3; a weak D match, TRBD1 (6 bases). This CDR3 spans 14 amino acids. CDR1 and CDR2 (germline): ENHRY, SYGVKD. V dropped 3 bases and J dropped 2 bases, with 9 bases sitting between them. The CDR3 nucleotides read TGTGCCATCAGTGATTGGACAGACACAGATACGCAGTATTTT. The encoded protein is CAISDWTDTDTQYF.

The chain is built from TRBV7-9 and TRBJ1-1; possibly TRBD1 for D (5 bases). V was shortened by 5 bases and J by 9 bases, with 13 bases between the two germline ends. CDR1 SEHNR and CDR2 FQNEAQ come from the germline V gene (reference sequence). The CDR3 is made up of 12 amino acids. The CDR3 DNA is TGTGCCAGCAGCCCCGGGGACCTCAAAGCTTTCTTT. Its protein is CASSPGDLKAFF.

The J gene is TRBJ2-3, the V gene TRBV18, with 9 nucleotides matching TRBD2. Germline values: CDR1 KGHSH, CDR2 LQKENI. V lost 2 bases, J lost 5 bases, and 5 bases stayed unmatched. The CDR3 length is 15 residues. The CDR3 loop reads CASSPSPAGGDTQYF. CDR3 in DNA: TGTGCCAGCTCACCATCGCCAGCGGGGGGAGATACGCAGTATTTT.

The sample holds many counts of this clonotype. This chain links TRBV11-2 with TRBJ2-7; no firm D call. CDR3 length: 14 amino acids. CDR1 and CDR2 (germline): SGHAT, FQNNGV. The V end was cut by 6 bases, the J end by 2 bases, with 14 bases between. Here the CDR3 DNA reads TGTGCCAGCAGTTCCTTAGGCGGAGCCTACGAGCAGTACTTC. It translates to CASSSLGGAYEQYF.

In this sample, this clonotype turned up many times. The genes are TRBV6-2 or TRBV6-3 and TRBJ2-7; 7 positions match TRBD1. The V gene's germline CDR1 is MNHEY and CDR2 SVGEGT. This CDR3 is built from 15 residues. V gave up 6 bases and J gave up 0 bases; unmatched junction bases: 8. The CDR3 spells CASSLMTGSSYEQYV. DNA for the CDR3: TGTGCCAGCAGCCTAATGACAGGGAGCTCCTACGAGCAGTACGTC.

There are many counts of this clonotype. The chain employs TRBV24-1 and TRBJ2-6, with 7 bases lining up with TRBD2. Germline lookup yields CDR1 KGHDR and CDR2 SFDVKD. CDR3 length: 16 residues. Trimming took 3 bases from V and 0 from J; bases not matched to a gene: 1. In DNA, the CDR3 is TGTGCCACCAGTGATGGGGGGGACTCTGGGGCCAACGTCCTGACTTTC. It specifies CATSDGGDSGANVLTF.

The chain links TRBV29-1 to TRBJ1-1; 8 nucleotides align to TRBD1. The length of the CDR3 is 13 residues. Per the germline V gene, CDR1 is SQVTM and CDR2 is ANQGSEA. After removal of 6 bases from V and 1 base from J, the junction contained 4 bases not matched to a gene. The CDR3: CSVAGQGNTEAFF. In DNA, the CDR3 is TGCAGCGTCGCCGGACAGGGGAACACTGAAGCTTTCTTT.

The V and J genes are TRBV9 and TRBJ1-3; D is undetermined. The CDR3 spans 14 residues. Trimming removed 2 bases at V and 2 bases at J, with 8 bases between. Germline lookup yields CDR1 SGDLS and CDR2 YYNGEE. CDR3 sequence: CASSVANPGNTIYF. The CDR3 region has the DNA TGTGCCAGCAGCGTTGCGAACCCTGGAAACACCATATATTTT. The full variable domain, in which reference TRBV9 and TRBJ1-3 provide the parts outside the CDR3, is DSGVTQTPKHLITATGQRVTLRCSPRSGDLSVYWYQQSLDQGLQFLIQYYNGEERAKGNILERFSAQQFPDLHSELNLSSLELGDSALYFCASSVANPGNTIYFGEGSWLTVV.

In its sample, this clonotype was seen many times. The CDR3 sequence: CASSLGSNTEAFF. The CDR3 DNA reads TGTGCCAGCAGTTTAGGGAGCAACACTGAAGCTTTCTTT. The chain carries TRBV28 and TRBJ1-1; no definite D call. Germline CDR1 reads MDHEN; CDR2 reads SYDVKM. The CDR3 consists of 13 residues. V was trimmed by 2 bases and J by 2 bases, leaving 6 bases between them.

About this clonotype: This sequence may be a read error, since a much larger clone differs from it by one base. This chain links TRBV11-2 with TRBJ2-3, with 7 bases matching TRBD2. The CDR3 spans 16 residues. Germline assignment: CDR1 SGHAT and CDR2 FQNNGV. Here the CDR3 reads CVSILLAPKGTDTQYF. Here the CDR3 DNA reads TGTGTCAGCATCCTACTAGCGCCAAAAGGCACAGATACGCAGTATTTT.

This clonotype came up many times. The V call is TRBV20-1, the J call TRBJ1-1; D unclear. The CDR3 consists of 13 residues. V lost 0 bases, J lost 6 bases, and 11 bases lay in between. The germline V gene has CDR1 DFQATT and CDR2 SNEGSKA (reference sequence). The CDR3 DNA sequence: TGCAGTGCTAGAGATCTAGTAAACGCTGAAGCTTTCTTT. This sequence encodes CSARDLVNAEAFF.

This clonotype was picked up many times. The genes are TRBV20-1 and TRBJ1-6; 7 nucleotides match TRBD1. CDR3 length: 14 residues. The ends lost 6 bases at V and 5 bases at J; junction bases unmatched: 7. Germline V gives CDR1 DFQATT, CDR2 SNEGSKA (reference sequence). The CDR3, as DNA: TGCAGTGCGATTGGGACAGCAAATAATTCACCCCTCCACTTT. It encodes CSAIGTANNSPLHF.

This clonotype was recorded at least ten times. The chain has TRBV11-2 and TRBJ2-1; unclear D gene. The CDR3 totals 13 residues. Per germline, CDR1 SGHAT and CDR2 FQNNGV. Between the trimmed V and J ends, which lost 5 bases and 6 bases, there was a span of 11 bases. CDR3 nucleotide sequence: TGTGCCAGCAGCCCAGTGCTAGGCAATGAGCAGTTCTTC. Its protein product is CASSPVLGNEQFF.

V usage is TRBV6-9 and J usage is TRBJ2-2, with 9 nucleotides matching TRBD2. This CDR3 is built from 20 residues. After removal of 3 bases from V and 6 bases from J, the junction contained 20 bases not matched to a gene. In germline, CDR1 is MNHGY, CDR2 SVAAGI. The CDR3 DNA reads as TGTGCCAGCAGTTACCCTGCGGGAGGGAATGTTAGGGTCAGGTCCGGGGAGCTGTTTTTT. Translated, it gives CASSYPAGGNVRVRSGELFF.

This clonotype has ten or more counts. This chain joins TRBV25-1 and TRBJ2-7; 8 positions match TRBD1. Germline loops: CDR1 MGHDK, CDR2 SYGVNS. J was trimmed by 2 bases and V by 2 bases; bases with no gene match: 2. There are 14 residues in the CDR3. The CDR3 nucleotides are TGTGCCAGCAGTGAAGGGACAGGCCCCTACGAGCAGTACTTC. This sequence encodes CASSEGTGPYEQYF.

The chain uses TRBV4-3 and TRBJ2-2, with TRBD1 matching 8 bases. Unmatched junction bases numbered 13, after V lost 3 bases and J lost 4 bases. Germline V CDR1 and CDR2: LGHNA, YSLEER. CDR3 length: 18 amino acids. The CDR3 here is CASSHPKRTGTSTGELFF. CDR3 sequence (DNA): TGCGCCAGCAGCCACCCTAAAAGGACAGGGACGAGCACCGGGGAGCTGTTTTTT.

This clonotype occurred many times. This chain joins TRBV4-3 and TRBJ1-2; D may be TRBD1 (6 bases). The CDR3 is 17 amino acids. Trimming removed 4 bases at V and 0 bases at J, with 18 bases between. Germline V gene sequence: CDR1 LGHNA, CDR2 YSLEER. The CDR3 is CASSPDSQTPPNYGYTF. In nucleotides, the CDR3 is TGCGCCAGCAGCCCGGACAGTCAAACCCCCCCTAACTATGGCTACACCTTC.